This TCR beta chain was obtained from a study of T cells in Graves' hyperthyroidism and ophthalmopathy. RNA transcripts yielded amplified TCR beta CDR3 regions. The study used the HTBI primer set for a first-round RT-PCR of the TCR CDR3. TCRdb used MiXCR to reprocess the multiplex PCR reads, holding one entry per CDR3 protein. The table has around 350,000 distinct CDR3 sequences, 15% to 18% seen once. Germline values: CDR1 MNHEY, CDR2 SVGAGI. This CDR3 contains 16 residues. Trimming took 2 bases from V and 1 from J, leaving 13 bases between them. This TCR came from a woman aged 18-30 years with Graves' hyperthyroidism that later progressed to Graves' ophthalmopathy. Sequencing was performed on blood. The V call is TRBV6-5, the J call TRBJ2-3, with TRBD1 as a possible D gene (5 bases). This chain's CDR3 is CASSYVRAAGTDTQYF. The CDR3 DNA reads as TGTGCCAGCAGTTACGTCAGGGCCGCCGGCACAGATACGCAGTATTTT.